This T cell receptor (beta chain) was sequenced during a study of T cell repertoires in aging, cancer and after chemotherapy. Whole-study context: Pre- and post-chemotherapy samples were paired from chronic lymphocytic leukemia patients treated with fludarabine- or bendamustine-based regimens. Whole-study findings and limits: Median generation probability rose over the chemotherapy interval in each cancer cohort, suggesting rebound thymic output.

TCR beta rearrangements were amplified from peripheral blood genomic DNA. Rearranged V-D-J TRB sequences were amplified with a mixed TRB-A/B primer pool. MiXCR, run by TCRdb on the multiplex PCR reads, gives a single entry per CDR3 protein. The sample shows several hundred distinct CDR3 sequences, 20% to 30% of them seen only once. Germline CDR1 reads MNHNS; CDR2 reads SASEGT. The CDR3 has 15 residues. Trimming removed 5 bases at V and 0 bases at J, with 13 bases between. In its sample, this clonotype ranks as large. The antigen remains unidentified. The sequenced sample consisted of blood. The chain is built from TRBV6-1 and TRBJ1-1, with a weak D call TRBD1 (6 bases). This clonotype was obtained from a human donor with a blood cancer. CDR3 sequence (DNA): TGTGCCAGCAGTACGTTACAGGGCCTGAACACTGAAGCTTTCTTT. The encoded protein is CASSTLQGLNTEAFF.